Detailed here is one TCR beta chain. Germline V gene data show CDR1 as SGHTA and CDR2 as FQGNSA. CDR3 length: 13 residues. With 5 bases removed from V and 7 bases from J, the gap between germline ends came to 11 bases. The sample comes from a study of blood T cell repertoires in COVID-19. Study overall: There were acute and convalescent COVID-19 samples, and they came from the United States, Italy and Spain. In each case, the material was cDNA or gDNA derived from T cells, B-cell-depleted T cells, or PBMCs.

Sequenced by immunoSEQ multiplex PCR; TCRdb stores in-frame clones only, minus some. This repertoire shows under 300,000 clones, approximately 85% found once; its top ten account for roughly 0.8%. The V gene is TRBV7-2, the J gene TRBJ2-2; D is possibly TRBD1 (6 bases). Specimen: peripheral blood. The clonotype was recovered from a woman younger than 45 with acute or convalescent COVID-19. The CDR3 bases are TGTGCCAGCAGCCCCCAGGGGTTCGGGGAGCTGTTTTTT. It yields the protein CASSPQGFGELFF.